This TCR beta chain was retrieved from a study of blood T cell repertoires in COVID-19 (dated by TCRdb to 2019 to 2021). Concerning the study at large: The collaborator samples originated in the United States, Italy and Spain and spanned the acute and convalescent phases of COVID-19. The samples were drawn from the first 160 participants of the ongoing ImmuneRACE study and from over a thousand subjects provided by 6 global collaborators. A de-identified subject ID, COVID-19 status, age in years and sex were almost always included in the sample metadata. HLA class I and class II types, where available, came from metadata supplied by the sample provider rather than from assay-based typing. The dataset comprised deeply sampled blood TCRbeta repertoires from subjects exposed to, actively infected with, or recovered from COVID-19. The repertoires were released in a freely available public database intended as a resource for research on the immune response to SARS-CoV-2. The material from the prospective study consisted of cDNA or gDNA derived from T cells, B-cell-depleted T cells, or PBMCs. General conclusions and limits of the study: Clinical and demographic metadata were provided uncurated, with the amount varying by source and participant.

Each collaborating institution followed its own protocols to collect whole blood in K2EDTA tubes. For TCRbeta analysis, collaborators shipped samples in one of three forms: frozen whole blood, isolated PBMCs, or DNA extracted from either of those sample types. At the junction V is shortened by 3 bases and J by 2 bases; bases outside the gene matches: 1. Including cysteine and phenylalanine, the CDR3 has 14 amino acids. Here the CDR3 DNA is all that survives: 42 bases in frame from base 1. As encoded in the germline V gene, CDR1 is SGHAT while CDR2 is FQNNGV. The immunoSEQ Assay, a bias-controlled multiplex PCR, was used to amplify TCRbeta CDR3 regions from genomic DNA. Concerning the study's data processing: The number of nucleated cells in each sample was estimated from the amplification of reference gene primers within the assay. To quantify the absolute abundance of each unique TCRbeta CDR3 rearrangement, sequence reads were collapsed and filtered. For each sample, productive Simpson clonality was calculated by taking the square root of Simpson's diversity index across productive rearrangements. TCRdb's version of the immuneACCESS table is confined to in-frame rearrangements and falls short of the full clone set. An unresolved V gene accounts for under half of the shortfall where checked; the remainder is of unknown origin. V and J calls and clone size are as listed in that table; D and trimming were resolved from the DNA. Present in this sample are about 210,000 clones, roughly 82% of which were seen just once. The leading ten clones occupy 10% to 15% of the sample.

In the case of this clone: The antigen it binds to is not known. It has no much larger one-base neighbor in the sample; base qualities were not kept.

The sequence was collected from a woman aged 40 to 50 with acute or convalescent COVID-19. The sample consisted of peripheral blood. The rearrangement combines TRBV11-2 with TRBJ2-3, with TRBD2 matching 8 junction bases. CDR3 loop: CASSFSGVTDTQYF. The DNA sequence follows: TGTGCCAGCAGCTTTAGCGGGGTCACAGATACGCAGTATTTT.